These 29 T cell receptor beta chains came from one sample sequenced in a study of T cell repertoires in cytomegalovirus infection. TCRdb re-called the reads with MiXCR, one entry per CDR3 protein. This sample has 450,000 to 600,000 distinct CDR3 sequences, with roughly 42% found just once. Antigen specificity for these receptors is unknown. Sequences were derived from cultured PBMCs, sampled from culture after CMV antigen stimulation. These receptors all stem from a human donor in good health (CMV status not recorded). Some clones in this sample may be carry-over from other donors' samples.

V and J are TRBV7-9 and TRBJ1-6, with 7 bases lining up with TRBD1. The CDR3 has 14 amino acids. Trimming removed 4 bases from V and 11 bases from J; junction bases left unmatched: 8. CDR1 and CDR2 from the germline V gene are SEHNR and FQNEAQ (reference sequence). The CDR3 reads CASSSGRGRPPLHF. CDR3 in DNA: TGTGCCAGCAGCTCCGGGAGGGGGCGGCCACCCCTCCACTTT.

The table lists this clonotype with a few counts. This rearrangement joins TRBV12-3 or TRBV12-4 to TRBJ2-7; tentatively, D is TRBD2 (5 bases). The CDR3 covers 15 residues. V gave up 5 bases and J gave up 2 bases, with 16 bases separating them. The CDR3 region is CASSTSGAGAYEQYF. CDR3 coding DNA: TGTGCCAGCAGTACCTCCGGCGCCGGGGCCTACGAGCAGTACTTC.

J is TRBJ1-2 and V is TRBV6-1; 7 bases align to TRBD1. This CDR3 is 13 amino acids long. The germline CDR1 and CDR2 sequences are MNHNS and SASEGT. V trimming: 5 bases; J trimming: 8 bases; junction bases outside the gene matches: 8. The chain's CDR3 is CASSPTGARGYTF. CDR3 bases: TGTGCCAGCAGTCCTACAGGGGCCCGGGGCTACACCTTC.

The CDR3 region has the DNA TGCAGTGCTAGAGATCTGGTAGAGGGGCTAGCGGCGCACAATGAGCAGTTCTTC. It encodes CSARDLVEGLAAHNEQFF. V usage is TRBV20-1 and J usage is TRBJ2-1; TRBD2 matches at 7 bases. Germline CDR1 and CDR2: DFQATT and SNEGSKA (reference sequence). V lost 0 bases, J lost 5 bases, and 16 bases stayed unmatched. The CDR3 length is 18 residues.

This clonotype was found many times. The V gene is TRBV7-2, the J gene TRBJ2-1, with D tentatively TRBD1 (7 bases). The CDR3 is made up of 15 amino acids. Germline CDR1 SGHTA, CDR2 FQGNSA. Trimming left V 4 bases short and J 7 bases short, with 17 bases between. This chain's CDR3 is CASSSYQGGGNEQFF. The CDR3 DNA is TGTGCCAGCAGCTCATACCAGGGGGGCGGAAATGAGCAGTTCTTC.

The chain links TRBV7-9 to TRBJ1-6, with D maybe TRBD1 (5 bases). Per germline, CDR1 SEHNR and CDR2 FQNEAQ (reference sequence). The CDR3 sequence is 14 residues long. Between the trimmed V and J ends, which lost 4 bases and 9 bases, there was a span of 13 bases. The CDR3 region is CASSYDSLGSPLHF. DNA for the CDR3: TGTGCCAGCAGCTACGACAGTTTGGGTTCACCCCTCCACTTT.

The CDR3, as DNA: TGTGCCAGCAGCTTGGACAGGGGGAACTACGAGCAGTACTTC. Its translation: CASSLDRGNYEQYF. The gene calls are TRBV2 and TRBJ2-7, with 10 bases that match TRBD1. The CDR3 runs to 14 residues. Germline lookup yields CDR1 SNHLY and CDR2 FYNNEI. Trimming cost V 6 bases and J 3 bases; bases outside gene matches: 5.

The J gene is TRBJ1-2, the V gene TRBV7-2; D gene ambiguous. Trimming shortened V by 1 base and J by 0 bases, and 6 bases separated the two germline ends. In germline, CDR1 is SGHTA, CDR2 FQGNSA. This CDR3 is built from 14 residues. The CDR3 is CASSLDTTNYGYTF. In nucleotides, the CDR3 is TGTGCCAGCAGCTTAGACACGACTAACTATGGCTACACCTTC.

This clonotype showed up many times. In nucleotides, the CDR3 is TGTGCCAGCAGCTTAGGGGTCGATTCCCACAGCACAGATACGCAGTATTTT. Encoded protein: CASSLGVDSHSTDTQYF. The chain recombines TRBV7-2 with TRBJ2-3; D gene ambiguous. V shed 1 base and J shed 0 bases, with 14 bases lying between them. From germline, CDR1 is SGHTA and CDR2 FQGNSA. The CDR3 is 17 residues long.

This clonotype was recorded a few times. The V call is TRBV6-1, the J call TRBJ2-7, with TRBD2 identical over 11 bases. This CDR3 has 15 residues. CDR1 and CDR2 from the germline V gene are MNHNS and SASEGT. Germline trimming cut 6 bases from V and 3 bases from J; bases unmatched to any gene: 7. The CDR3 sequence is CASRRLAGILYEQYF. The CDR3 DNA sequence: TGTGCCAGCAGGCGACTAGCGGGGATCCTCTACGAGCAGTACTTC.

This clonotype has more than one count but fewer than ten. This chain links TRBV28 with TRBJ2-7; maybe TRBD2 (6 bases). The CDR3 has 14 residues. Trimming cost V 5 bases and J 3 bases, with 14 bases left between them. Germline-derived CDR1 and CDR2 are MDHEN and SYDVKM. The CDR3 reads CASSPRGGDYEQYF. CDR3 DNA: TGTGCCAGCAGTCCCCGGGGCGGGGACTACGAGCAGTACTTC.

The chain couples TRBV10-3 to TRBJ1-2, with D perhaps TRBD1 (5 bases). There are 14 residues in the CDR3. Germline CDR1 ENHRY, CDR2 SYGVKD. Trimming removed 0 bases from V and 6 bases from J, with 11 bases in between. The CDR3 loop is CAISESGTAHGYTF. The CDR3 nucleotides read TGTGCCATCAGTGAGTCGGGGACGGCTCATGGCTACACCTTC.

A few counts support this clonotype. V is TRBV6-2 or TRBV6-3 and J is TRBJ1-1; TRBD1 matches 8 bases. The V gene end was trimmed by 7 bases and the J gene end by 7 bases; junction bases not matched to a gene: 11. The CDR3 contains 14 residues. Germline V gene data show CDR1 as MNHEY and CDR2 as SVGEGT. This CDR3 is CASNRGGAVFEAFF. The CDR3 DNA is TGTGCCAGCAACAGGGGGGGAGCGGTCTTTGAAGCTTTCTTT.

The J gene is TRBJ2-1, the V gene TRBV7-2; D tentatively fits TRBD1 or TRBD2 (5 bases each). CDR1 is SGHTA, CDR2 FQGNSA, per germline. V was cut by 5 bases and J by 3 bases, with 17 bases left in between. The CDR3 is made up of 16 amino acids. The CDR3 reads CASSGPGAALYNEQFF. Here the CDR3 DNA reads TGTGCCAGCAGCGGCCCCGGGGCAGCTCTCTACAATGAGCAGTTCTTC.

The genes are TRBV7-2 and TRBJ2-1; TRBD2 matches 12 bases. The CDR3 consists of 14 residues. Germline V gene lookup returns CDR1 SGHTA and CDR2 FQGNSA. V was pared by 5 bases and J by 8 bases, with 4 bases of the junction left unmatched. The CDR3 DNA reads as TGTGCCAGCAGCCCCAGACTAGCGGGGGATGAGCAGTTCTTC. This translates into CASSPRLAGDEQFF.

This clonotype was counted once. V is TRBV11-2 and J is TRBJ2-2, with D possibly matching TRBD1 (6 bases). Germline CDR1 and CDR2: SGHAT and FQNNGV. V lost 7 bases, J lost 4 bases, and 13 bases lay in between. The CDR3 is 14 residues long. The CDR3 nucleotides are TGTGCCAGCACCCTGAACAGGGTCACCGGGGAGCTGTTTTTT. This codes for CASTLNRVTGELFF.

Here the CDR3 DNA reads TGTGCCAGCAGCTTAGGGACTTCGGCACCCCTCCACTTT. Translation: CASSLGTSAPLHF. The chain employs TRBV11-2 and TRBJ1-6; D is unclear. Trimming left V 1 base short and J 11 bases short, with 9 bases between. Germline assignment: CDR1 SGHAT and CDR2 FQNNGV. The CDR3 length is 13 residues.

This rearrangement joins TRBV25-1 to TRBJ2-1; 8 positions agree with TRBD2. V lost 5 bases and J lost 9; bases outside the gene matches: 18. CDR1 is MGHDK and CDR2 is SYGVNS in the germline V gene. CDR3 length: 17 residues. The CDR3 protein is CASSSAGGTSPSSEQFF. Written as DNA, the CDR3 is TGTGCCAGCAGTTCGGCCGGAGGGACTAGTCCTTCGAGTGAGCAGTTCTTC.

The chain recombines TRBV11-3 with TRBJ2-3; the match to TRBD2 covers 8 bases. The CDR3 has 13 residues. V lost 5 bases and J lost 9; bases outside the gene matches: 7. Germline values: CDR1 SGHNT, CDR2 YENEEA. The CDR3 sequence is CASSPIGGATQYF. CDR3 DNA sequence: TGTGCCAGCAGCCCCATCGGGGGGGCAACGCAGTATTTT.

The rearrangement links TRBV6-1 to TRBJ2-3, with a weak D call TRBD1 (6 bases). Germline CDR1 reads MNHNS; CDR2 reads SASEGT. The CDR3 runs to 14 residues. V dropped 6 bases and J dropped 2 bases, with 12 bases sitting between them. CDR3 nucleotide sequence: TGTGCCAGCAGGACTACAGGGAACACAGATACGCAGTATTTT. Its protein product is CASRTTGNTDTQYF.

The gene calls are TRBV7-9 and TRBJ2-3; 10 nucleotides match TRBD2. This CDR3 has 16 amino acids. Germline assignment: CDR1 SEHNR and CDR2 FQNEAQ (reference sequence). With V trimmed by 3 bases and J by 4 bases, 7 bases remained unmatched. As DNA, the CDR3 is TGTGCCAGCAGCTTCCAAGCGGGGGGGGCGGCAGATACGCAGTATTTT. Encoded protein: CASSFQAGGAADTQYF.

This clonotype occurred many times. The gene calls are TRBV7-2 and TRBJ2-5, with D tentatively TRBD1 (5 bases). Germline-derived CDR1 and CDR2 are SGHTA and FQGNSA. The CDR3 spans 14 residues. Trimming took 5 bases from V and 4 from J, leaving 14 bases between them. The CDR3 bases are TGTGCCAGCAGCCCAAGGGGATTTCGAGAGACCCAGTACTTC. It yields the protein CASSPRGFRETQYF.

This chain connects TRBV7-9 to TRBJ2-1; TRBD2 is a possible D gene (6 bases). Germline-derived CDR1 and CDR2 are SEHNR and FQNEAQ (reference sequence). Trimming left V 4 bases short and J 0 bases short, with 16 bases between. This CDR3 comprises 17 residues. The CDR3 loop reads CASSSSRDFRSYNEQFF. The CDR3 region has the DNA TGTGCCAGCAGCTCCAGCCGGGACTTTCGCTCCTACAATGAGCAGTTCTTC.

This clonotype has only one observation. V is TRBV5-4 and J is TRBJ1-1; D is possibly TRBD1 (6 bases). V lost 1 base, J lost 4 bases, and 14 bases lay in between. Germline V gene lookup returns CDR1 SGHNT and CDR2 YYREEE (reference sequence). The CDR3 spans 15 residues. This chain's CDR3 is CASSLKGGLGTEAFF. CDR3 nucleotide sequence: TGTGCCAGCAGCTTGAAGGGGGGGCTGGGCACTGAAGCTTTCTTT.

In this sample, this clonotype turned up a few times. The chain joins TRBV5-4 to TRBJ1-2, with D uncertain. From germline, CDR1 is SGHNT and CDR2 YYREEE (reference sequence). The CDR3 is 14 amino acids. V was cut by 4 bases and J by 2 bases, with 12 bases left in between. The CDR3 DNA follows: TGTGCCAGCAGCCACGTCCAAGCAAACTATGGCTACACCTTC. Amino acids: CASSHVQANYGYTF. Filled out from reference TRBV5-4 and TRBJ1-2, the complete variable domain reads ETGVTQSPTHLIKTRGQQVTLRCSSQSGHNTVSWYQQALGQGPQFIFQYYREEENGRGNFPPRFSGLQFPNYSSELNVNALELDDSALYLCASSHVQANYGYTFGSGTRLTVV.

The V call is TRBV12-3 or TRBV12-4, the J call TRBJ2-2; D may match TRBD1 or TRBD2 (5 bases each). Trimming stripped 8 bases from V and 7 bases from J, with 14 bases between. This CDR3 region has 13 residues. CDR3 region: CASQVGVGGELFF. The CDR3 nucleotides are TGTGCCAGCCAGGTGGGGGTTGGCGGGGAGCTGTTTTTT.

The chain couples TRBV10-3 to TRBJ2-3, with D perhaps TRBD1 (6 bases). Germline CDR1 is ENHRY and CDR2 is SYGVKD. There are 14 residues in the CDR3. Trimming took off 0 bases at V and 9 bases at J, with 13 bases between the two ends. Here the CDR3 reads CAISESQGSGTQYF. The CDR3 DNA is TGTGCCATCAGTGAGTCTCAGGGGAGCGGAACGCAGTATTTT.

The chain carries TRBV20-1 and TRBJ2-3, with a possible D match to TRBD1 (5 bases). V was shortened by 4 bases and J by 2 bases, with 16 bases between the two germline ends. The germline V gene has CDR1 DFQATT and CDR2 SNEGSKA (reference sequence). This CDR3 region has 15 residues. DNA for the CDR3: TGCAGTGCTACTGACAGTCAAGGTCTCACAGATACGCAGTATTTT. Protein sequence: CSATDSQGLTDTQYF.

This chain connects TRBV29-1 to TRBJ1-2; TRBD1 matches at 7 bases. Germline V lookup: CDR1 SQVTM, CDR2 ANQGSEA. This CDR3 comprises 14 residues. J was trimmed by 5 bases and V by 3 bases; bases with no gene match: 9. As DNA, the CDR3 is TGCAGCGTTGATGGAACAGGGGAAGGGTATGGCTACACCTTC. It encodes CSVDGTGEGYGYTF.